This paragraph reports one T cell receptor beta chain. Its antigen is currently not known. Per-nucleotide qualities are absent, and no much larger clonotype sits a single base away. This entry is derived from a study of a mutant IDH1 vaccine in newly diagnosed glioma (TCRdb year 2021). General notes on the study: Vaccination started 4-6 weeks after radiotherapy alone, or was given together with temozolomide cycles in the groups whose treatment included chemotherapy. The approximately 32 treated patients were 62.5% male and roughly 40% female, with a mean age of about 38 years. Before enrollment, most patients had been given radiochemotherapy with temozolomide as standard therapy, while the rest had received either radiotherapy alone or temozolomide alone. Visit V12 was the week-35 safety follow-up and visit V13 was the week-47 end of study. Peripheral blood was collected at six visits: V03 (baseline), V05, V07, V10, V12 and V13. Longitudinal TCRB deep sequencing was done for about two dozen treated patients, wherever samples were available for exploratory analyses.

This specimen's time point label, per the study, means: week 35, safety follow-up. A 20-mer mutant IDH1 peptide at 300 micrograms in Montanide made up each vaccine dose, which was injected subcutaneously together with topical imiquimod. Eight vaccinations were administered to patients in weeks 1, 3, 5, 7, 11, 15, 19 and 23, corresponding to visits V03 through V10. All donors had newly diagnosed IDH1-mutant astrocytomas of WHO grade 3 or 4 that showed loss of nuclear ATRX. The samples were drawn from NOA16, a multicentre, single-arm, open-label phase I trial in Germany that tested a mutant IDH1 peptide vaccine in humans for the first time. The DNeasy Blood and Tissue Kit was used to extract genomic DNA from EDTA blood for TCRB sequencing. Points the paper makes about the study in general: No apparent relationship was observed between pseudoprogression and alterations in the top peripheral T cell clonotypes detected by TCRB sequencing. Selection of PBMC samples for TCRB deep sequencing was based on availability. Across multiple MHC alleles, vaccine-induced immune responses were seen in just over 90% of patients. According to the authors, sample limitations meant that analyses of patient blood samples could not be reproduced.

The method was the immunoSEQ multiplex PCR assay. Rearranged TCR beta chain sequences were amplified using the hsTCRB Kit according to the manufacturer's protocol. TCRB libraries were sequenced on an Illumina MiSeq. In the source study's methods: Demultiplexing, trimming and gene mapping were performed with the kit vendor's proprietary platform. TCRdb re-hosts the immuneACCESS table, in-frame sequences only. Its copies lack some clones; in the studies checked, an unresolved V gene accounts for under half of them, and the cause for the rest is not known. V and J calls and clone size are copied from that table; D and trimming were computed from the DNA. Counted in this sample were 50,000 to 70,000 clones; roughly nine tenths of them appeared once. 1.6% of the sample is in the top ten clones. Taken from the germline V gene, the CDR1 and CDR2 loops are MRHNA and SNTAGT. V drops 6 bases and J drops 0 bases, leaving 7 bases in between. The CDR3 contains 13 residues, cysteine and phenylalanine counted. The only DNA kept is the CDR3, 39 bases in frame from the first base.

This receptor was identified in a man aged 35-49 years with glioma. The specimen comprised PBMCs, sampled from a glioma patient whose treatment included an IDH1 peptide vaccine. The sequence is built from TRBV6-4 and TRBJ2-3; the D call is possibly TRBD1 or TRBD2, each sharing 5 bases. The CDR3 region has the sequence CASSGDSTDTQYF. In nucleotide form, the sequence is TGTGCCAGCAGCGGGGACAGCACAGATACGCAGTATTTT.